This entry lists 13 T cell receptor beta chains sequenced from one sample in a study of blood T cells in healthy people across ages (dated by TCRdb to about 2015). The receptor library was made with 5' RACE. Instrument on record: Illumina HiSeq 2500. A second PCR of about 7 to 12 cycles was run with a J-beta primer mix and a sample-barcoded 5' primer. Through fastp at Q25 and MiXCR, TCRdb rebuilt clones from the public reads, retaining in-frame beta chains. Rows merge per CDR3 protein into single entries with the most common DNA and genes. The sample includes some 1.1 million distinct CDR3 sequences, with more than 30% observed a single time. Around 13% of the sample is taken by the ten largest. The sample comprised blood. These receptors all stem from a man younger than 30 in good health.

This clonotype was picked up a small number of times. The rearrangement links TRBV6-1 to TRBJ1-5; D gene unclear. Germline V gene data show CDR1 as MNHNS and CDR2 as SASEGT. This CDR3 has 15 residues. The V gene lost 5 bases and the J gene lost 0 bases, with 11 bases spanning the gap. The CDR3 loop is CASSSLADSNQPQHF. As DNA, the CDR3 is TGTGCCAGCAGTTCGTTGGCGGATAGCAATCAGCCCCAGCATTTT.

At least ten counts were recorded for this clonotype. The V and J genes are TRBV6-5 and TRBJ2-1; 8 nucleotides match TRBD1. The germline CDR1 and CDR2 sequences are MNHEY and SVGAGI. The CDR3 sequence is 14 residues long. V trimming: 6 bases; J trimming: 4 bases; junction bases outside the gene matches: 5. This CDR3 reads CASSRGPGYNEQFF. The CDR3 nucleotides are TGTGCCAGCAGCAGGGGGCCTGGTTACAATGAGCAGTTCTTC.

Details on this clonotype: A junction boundary mismatches the germline segment, possibly from a read error. The chain recombines TRBV5-1 with TRBJ2-2, with 10 bases lining up with TRBD2. The CDR3 sequence is 16 residues long. Per the germline V gene, CDR1 is SGHRS and CDR2 is YFSETQ. The CDR3 loop is CAGSWMTSGRTGELFF. DNA for the CDR3: TGCGCCGGCAGCTGGATGACTAGCGGGCGCACCGGGGAGCTGTTTTTT.

The chain has TRBV27 and TRBJ1-1, with unresolved D. The V end lost 10 bases, the J end lost 1 base, and 13 bases lay between the germline ends. The CDR3 sequence is 13 residues long. Germline V gene sequence: CDR1 MNHEY, CDR2 SMNVEV (reference sequence). The CDR3 protein is CATGRSTNTEAFF. For the CDR3, the DNA is TGTGCCACCGGGCGGAGTACGAACACTGAAGCTTTCTTT.

This clonotype was counted a few times. The chain links TRBV2 to TRBJ1-1; D unresolved. The CDR3 is 16 residues long. In germline, CDR1 is SNHLY, CDR2 FYNNEI. Trimming cost V 4 bases and J 4 bases, with 19 bases left between them. The CDR3, as DNA: TGTGCCAGCAGTGTTTTGTTTCCGGCGCGAGGCACTGAAGCTTTCTTT. Protein product: CASSVLFPARGTEAFF.

The table lists this clonotype with a few counts. The chain carries TRBV4-3 and TRBJ2-7; D is perhaps TRBD1 (5 bases). Between the trimmed V and J ends, which lost 0 bases and 6 bases, there was a span of 21 bases. CDR3 size: 17 residues. Germline loops: CDR1 LGHNA, CDR2 YSLEER. CDR3: CASSQEDLPGFWREQYF. CDR3 nucleotide sequence: TGCGCCAGCAGCCAAGAGGACCTTCCAGGGTTTTGGCGCGAGCAGTACTTC.

This rearrangement joins TRBV6-1 to TRBJ1-6; D is undetermined. Trimming removed 7 bases from V and 4 bases from J, with 8 bases in between. The CDR3 length is 13 residues. CDR1 MNHNS and CDR2 SASEGT come from the germline V gene. The CDR3 here is CASTQPYNSPLHF. In DNA form, the CDR3 reads TGTGCCAGCACCCAGCCGTATAATTCACCCCTCCACTTT.

The chain employs TRBV6-1 and TRBJ1-2, with D unclear. Looked up from germline, CDR1 is MNHNS and CDR2 is SASEGT. V was clipped by 0 bases and J by 3 bases, with 11 bases between them. This CDR3 is 15 amino acids long. CDR3: CASSEALAGYYGYTF. The CDR3 DNA reads as TGTGCCAGCAGTGAAGCGCTTGCCGGTTACTATGGCTACACCTTC.

The genes are TRBV20-1 and TRBJ2-5; D is perhaps TRBD1 or TRBD2 (5 bases each). The CDR3 totals 14 residues. With 5 bases removed from V and 5 bases from J, the gap between germline ends came to 18 bases. Per germline, CDR1 DFQATT and CDR2 SNEGSKA (reference sequence). Here the CDR3 DNA reads TGCAGTGCTCCCAGGGTGGGGAGTGGGGAGACCCAGTACTTC. Protein sequence: CSAPRVGSGETQYF.

The rearrangement uses TRBV7-8 and TRBJ1-1; 8 bases match TRBD1. The CDR3 is made up of 13 amino acids. Germline CDR1 is SGHVS and CDR2 is FQNEAQ. J gave up 9 bases and V 4 bases, and 7 bases lay outside the gene matches. The CDR3 region is CASSSTRTGKAFF. For the CDR3, the DNA is TGTGCCAGCAGCTCCACTAGGACAGGGAAAGCTTTCTTT. Drawing the rest from reference TRBV7-8 and TRBJ1-1, the complete variable domain is GAGVSQSPRYKVAKRGQDVALRCDPISGHVSLFWYQQALGQGPEFLTYFQNEAQLDKSGLPSDRFFAERPEGSVSTLKIQRTQQEDSAVYLCASSSTRTGKAFFGQGTRLTVV.

This sequence joins TRBV20-1 and TRBJ1-1; D is undetermined. Trimming pared 1 base from V and 3 bases from J, leaving 12 bases between. CDR1 and CDR2 from the germline V gene are DFQATT and SNEGSKA (reference sequence). CDR3 length: 14 amino acids. The CDR3 spells CSARAPGLYTEAFF. CDR3 coding DNA: TGCAGTGCTAGAGCCCCTGGGCTTTACACTGAAGCTTTCTTT.

CDR3 DNA: TGTGCCAGCAGTTTGTCAGGGAGGACGGGTAACACTGAAGCTTTCTTT. Amino acids: CASSLSGRTGNTEAFF. The V call is TRBV12-3 or TRBV12-4, the J call TRBJ1-1; D is possibly TRBD1 (5 bases). V shed 3 bases and J shed 2 bases, with 16 bases lying between them. This CDR3 region has 16 residues.

There are a few counts of this clonotype. This sequence joins TRBV6-2 or TRBV6-3 and TRBJ2-5, with D possibly TRBD2 on 6 matching bases. CDR3 length: 12 residues. In germline, CDR1 is MNHEY, CDR2 SVGEGT. Trimming left V 7 bases short and J 11 bases short, with 17 bases between. The CDR3 protein is CASTTGLEEQYF. Here the CDR3 DNA reads TGTGCCAGCACCACGGGACTGGAAGAGCAGTACTTC.